A single sample is the source of the 9 T cell receptor beta chains below, sequenced in a study of blood T cell repertoires in COVID-19. The repertoire was sequenced with immunoSEQ multiplex PCR; TCRdb's copy has only in-frame clones and lacks some. This sample yields 25,000 to 35,000 clones, of which roughly nine tenths are seen a single time; about 51% belongs to the top ten. Sequenced sample: peripheral blood. These receptor sequences come from a human donor with acute or convalescent COVID-19. The donor label of this sample is uncertain.

CDR3 sequence reads: CAISDRGEGETQYF. In DNA form, the CDR3 reads TGTGCCATCAGTGACAGGGGAGAAGGGGAGACCCAGTACTTC. The chain is built from TRBV10-3 and TRBJ2-5; D may be TRBD1 (6 bases). This CDR3 has 14 residues. V gave up 3 bases and J gave up 5 bases, with 13 bases separating them. Germline CDR1 is ENHRY and CDR2 is SYGVKD.

The chain recombines TRBV24-1 with TRBJ1-5, with 7 bases fitting TRBD1. The germline gives CDR1 KGHDR, CDR2 SFDVKD. V trimming: 3 bases; J trimming: 3 bases; junction bases outside the gene matches: 13. The CDR3 extends over 18 amino acids. As DNA, the CDR3 is TGTGCCACCAGTGATACCACGACAGGGTTATCTCACAATCAGCCCCAGCATTTT. Residues: CATSDTTTGLSHNQPQHF.

The chain has TRBV19 and TRBJ1-2; D uncertain. This CDR3 region has 13 residues. The V gene lost 6 bases and the J gene lost 6 bases, with 14 bases spanning the gap. Germline CDR1 LNHDA, CDR2 SQIVND (reference sequence). The CDR3 DNA is TGTGCCAGTAGCGTTGGACGAGGGAATGGCTACACCTTC. Translation: CASSVGRGNGYTF.

The CDR3 region has the DNA TGCGCCAGCAGCGGGGCCGGGACAGTTTCCGAGCAGTACTTC. Its translation is CASSGAGTVSEQYF. The chain recombines TRBV5-1 with TRBJ2-7; 7 positions agree with TRBD1. This CDR3 contains 14 residues. The germline gives CDR1 SGHRS, CDR2 YFSETQ. The junction had 10 bases not matched to a gene; V was cut back by 4 bases and J by 6 bases.

Details on this clone: In the same sample, other DNA sequences code for this CDR3. J is TRBJ1-6 and V is TRBV19; D gene unclear. CDR3 length: 13 amino acids. The V and J ends lost 1 base and 8 bases respectively, with 6 bases between them. Germline V lookup: CDR1 LNHDA, CDR2 SQIVND (reference sequence). The CDR3 loop reads CASSIGGDSPLHF. CDR3 nucleotide sequence: TGTGCCAGTAGTATAGGCGGAGATTCACCCCTCCACTTT.

This clone was found once. The rearrangement joins TRBV6-5 to TRBJ1-2, with TRBD1 matching 7 bases. V dropped 7 bases and J dropped 8; count of bases not matched to a gene: 10. Germline CDR1 reads MNHEY; CDR2 reads SVGAGI. The CDR3 is 13 residues long. CDR3 DNA: TGTGCCAGCACCAGGGGGGCCGGTGGAGGCTACACCTTC. Its protein is CASTRGAGGGYTF.

V and J are TRBV12-3 or TRBV12-4 and TRBJ1-1; no clear D. Trimming shortened V by 1 base and J by 3 bases, and 6 bases separated the two germline ends. The CDR3 runs to 13 residues. Written as DNA, the CDR3 is TGTGCCAGCAGTTTAGGCGTCGACACTGAAGCTTTCTTT. This encodes CASSLGVDTEAFF.

This chain connects TRBV15 to TRBJ2-3; TRBD1 matches at 8 bases. Germline V gene data show CDR1 as LNHNV and CDR2 as YYDKDF (reference sequence). The length of the CDR3 is 15 residues. Trimming at V came to 4 bases and at J to 5 bases, leaving 8 bases not matched to a gene. CDR3 region: CATSIQGALEDTQYF. Written as DNA, the CDR3 is TGTGCCACCAGCATTCAGGGGGCGCTGGAAGATACGCAGTATTTT.

The V call is TRBV10-2, the J call TRBJ2-7; 10 bases fit TRBD2. Germline lookup yields CDR1 WSHSY and CDR2 SAAADI. V lost 6 bases to trimming and J lost 3 bases; unmatched junction nucleotides: 5. This CDR3 region has 14 residues. The CDR3 is CASSYSGRLYEQYF. The CDR3 DNA sequence: TGCGCCAGCAGCTATAGCGGGAGGCTCTACGAGCAGTACTTC.